The next 25 T cell receptor beta chains were all read from a single sample in a study of T cell changes during pregnancy in multiple sclerosis. TCRdb's copy holds only in-frame clones and misses some; the assay was immunoSEQ multiplex PCR. Of roughly 110,000 clones listed, 92% were seen once; the top ten hold over 1.5%. The material was peripheral blood, obtained in the third trimester of pregnancy. Every receptor here comes from a female donor with multiple sclerosis, enrolled in a pregnancy study.

The chain has TRBV15 and TRBJ2-2; 9 bases agree with TRBD1. Germline V gene sequence: CDR1 LNHNV, CDR2 YYDKDF (reference sequence). The CDR3 is made up of 17 amino acids. Trimming removed 0 bases from V and 4 bases from J; junction bases left unmatched: 6. CDR3 nucleotides: TGTGCCACCAGCAGAGATTCGGGGACAGGGCGCACCGGGGAGCTGTTTTTT. Its protein is CATSRDSGTGRTGELFF.

The chain carries TRBV6-4 and TRBJ2-6; D unclear. The CDR3 runs to 17 residues. V lost 5 bases and J lost 3, with 17 bases in between. Germline V CDR1 and CDR2: MRHNA, SNTAGT. CDR3 sequence reads: CASSSRCGYRGANVLTF. CDR3 sequence (DNA): TGTGCCAGCAGTTCGAGGTGTGGGTACCGTGGGGCCAACGTCCTGACTTTC.

The V and J genes are TRBV5-6 and TRBJ2-2; TRBD1 is a possible D gene (6 bases). The CDR3 extends over 16 amino acids. V dropped 0 bases and J dropped 4 bases, with 13 bases sitting between them. Germline V lookup: CDR1 SGHDT, CDR2 YYEEEE. The CDR3 loop is CASSLVAQGSTGELFF. CDR3 nucleotides: TGTGCCAGCAGCTTGGTTGCTCAGGGGAGCACCGGGGAGCTGTTTTTT.

V and J are TRBV28 and TRBJ2-7; tentative D call: TRBD2 (5 bases). The CDR3 is made up of 15 amino acids. Trimming stripped 8 bases from V and 2 bases from J, with 19 bases between. Germline V gene data show CDR1 as MDHEN and CDR2 as SYDVKM. The CDR3 coding sequence is TGTGCCAGCTACGGATCAGCACCTAGCCCCTACGAGCAGTACTTC. It codes for CASYGSAPSPYEQYF.

To note about this clone: Other nucleotide sequences from this sample produce the same CDR3. The chain employs TRBV19 and TRBJ1-5; D is ambiguous. V lost 7 bases to trimming and J lost 4 bases, with 14 bases between them. This CDR3 has 14 residues. Germline V gene data show CDR1 as LNHDA and CDR2 as SQIVND (reference sequence). CDR3 sequence (DNA): TGTGCCAGTAATCCGGGTCGGGGAAATCAGCCCCAGCATTTT. Translating it yields CASNPGRGNQPQHF.

The rearrangement joins TRBV5-6 to TRBJ1-6; D call uncertain. V shed 2 bases and J shed 6 bases, with 12 bases lying between them. This CDR3 spans 15 amino acids. From germline, CDR1 is SGHDT and CDR2 YYEEEE. The CDR3: CASSFFRSSNSPLHF. CDR3 sequence (DNA): TGTGCCAGCAGCTTTTTCCGGTCAAGTAATTCACCCCTCCACTTT.

V and J are TRBV6-1 and TRBJ1-4, with 8 nucleotides matching TRBD1. Germline V CDR1 and CDR2: MNHNS, SASEGT. Germline trimming cut 1 base from V and 8 bases from J; bases unmatched to any gene: 3. This CDR3 contains 14 residues. The CDR3 spells CASSEGRGREKLFF. CDR3 nucleotide sequence: TGTGCCAGCAGTGAAGGCAGGGGGCGGGAAAAACTGTTTTTT.

This chain joins TRBV9 and TRBJ2-1; 10 bases fit TRBD2. J was trimmed by 4 bases and V by 0 bases; bases with no gene match: 7. The CDR3 consists of 17 residues. CDR1 and CDR2 from the germline V gene are SGDLS and YYNGEE. DNA of the CDR3: TGTGCCAGCAGCGTAGCGCGGACTAGCGGAAATTACAATGAGCAGTTCTTC. This encodes CASSVARTSGNYNEQFF.

The gene calls are TRBV10-2 and TRBJ2-5; TRBD1 matches 10 bases. After removal of 6 bases from V and 4 bases from J, the junction contained 11 bases not matched to a gene. The CDR3 contains 16 residues. The germline CDR1 and CDR2 sequences are WSHSY and SAAADI. CDR3: CASRDPGTGDGETQYF. In DNA, the CDR3 is TGCGCCAGCAGAGACCCGGGGACAGGGGATGGAGAGACCCAGTACTTC.

The genes are TRBV11-2 and TRBJ2-1, with TRBD2 matching 7 bases. The germline V gene encodes CDR1 SGHAT and CDR2 FQNNGV. This CDR3 has 15 amino acids. V gave up 1 base and J gave up 1 base; unmatched junction bases: 1. The CDR3 DNA reads as TGTGCCAGCAGCTTAGTAGCGGGTTCCTACAATGAGCAGTTCTTC. Protein product: CASSLVAGSYNEQFF. Full variable domain (rest looked up from reference TRBV11-2 and TRBJ2-1): EAGVAQSPRYKIIEKRQSVAFWCNPISGHATLYWYQQILGQGPKLLIQFQNNGVVDDSQLPKDRFSAERLKGVDSTLKIQPAKLEDSAVYLCASSLVAGSYNEQFFGPGTRLTVL.

The chain is built from TRBV5-1 and TRBJ2-5, with a weak D call TRBD1 (5 bases). Deletions cut 7 bases from V and 4 bases from J, with 14 bases between. This CDR3 spans 13 amino acids. From germline, CDR1 is SGHRS and CDR2 YFSETQ. The CDR3 loop reads CASHAAGPETQYF. The CDR3 DNA reads as TGCGCCAGCCACGCGGCAGGGCCAGAGACCCAGTACTTC.

The chain links TRBV15 to TRBJ2-7, with 7 bases aligning to TRBD1. The CDR3 is 13 residues long. Germline loops: CDR1 LNHNV, CDR2 YYDKDF (reference sequence). The J segment lost 6 bases and the V segment lost 5 bases, leaving 7 bases of the junction unmatched. CDR3 residues: CATSGTGVIEQYF. The CDR3 nucleotides read TGTGCCACCAGCGGAACAGGGGTGATCGAGCAGTACTTC.

The gene calls are TRBV6-1 and TRBJ1-5, with a possible D match to TRBD1 (5 bases). V lost 6 bases and J lost 0, with 12 bases in between. The CDR3 runs 15 residues. From germline, CDR1 is MNHNS and CDR2 SASEGT. The CDR3 DNA sequence: TGTGCCAGCAGGGCACAGGTGTATAGCAATCAGCCCCAGCATTTT. It encodes CASRAQVYSNQPQHF.

This chain links TRBV29-1 with TRBJ2-2; TRBD2 matches at 7 bases. CDR1 is SQVTM, CDR2 ANQGSEA, per germline. CDR3 length equals 17 residues. V was pared by 3 bases and J by 1 base, with 11 bases of the junction left unmatched. The CDR3 DNA follows: TGCAGCGTTGAGGGGCGGGGGTGGTACGAGAACACCGGGGAGCTGTTTTTT. It codes for CSVEGRGWYENTGELFF.

V gene TRBV30 combines with J gene TRBJ1-1; D not certain. V dropped 0 bases and J dropped 3 bases, with 8 bases sitting between them. The CDR3 consists of 13 residues. Germline V gene lookup returns CDR1 GTSNPN and CDR2 SVGIG (reference sequence). The CDR3: CAWSVRSDTEAFF. CDR3 in DNA: TGTGCCTGGAGTGTACGCAGTGACACTGAAGCTTTCTTT.

The chain links TRBV7-9 to TRBJ2-7, with 11 nucleotides matching TRBD2. This CDR3 contains 16 residues. Germline V lookup: CDR1 SEHNR, CDR2 FQNEAQ (reference sequence). Trimming removed 4 bases from V and 4 bases from J; junction bases left unmatched: 9. The CDR3: CASSSLTSGKSYEQYF. The CDR3 coding sequence is TGTGCCAGCAGCTCCCTGACTAGCGGGAAATCTTACGAGCAGTACTTC.

This rearrangement joins TRBV6-5 to TRBJ1-3; D is possibly TRBD1 (5 bases). The germline gives CDR1 MNHEY, CDR2 SVGAGI. The germline V and J ends were trimmed by 6 bases and 3 bases, with 12 bases remaining between them. CDR3 length equals 14 residues. Here the CDR3 DNA reads TGTGCCAGCAGATCAGGGCTATATGGAAACACCATATATTTT. It codes for CASRSGLYGNTIYF.

This sequence joins TRBV27 and TRBJ2-1; TRBD2 matches 13 bases. Looked up from germline, CDR1 is MNHEY and CDR2 is SMNVEV (reference sequence). CDR3 length: 15 residues. The ends lost 8 bases at V and 8 bases at J; junction bases unmatched: 9. The CDR3 DNA follows: TGTGCCAGCCGCTTACTAGCGGGAGGGCCCTATGAGCAGTTCTTC. Residues: CASRLLAGGPYEQFF.

The chain couples TRBV7-9 to TRBJ2-3, with 12 positions matching TRBD2. V was clipped by 5 bases and J by 5 bases; unmatched bases: 5. In germline, CDR1 is SEHNR, CDR2 FQNEAQ (reference sequence). This CDR3 is 15 amino acids long. CDR3: CASSDPGLAGDTQYF. DNA of the CDR3: TGTGCCAGCAGCGATCCGGGACTAGCGGGAGATACGCAGTATTTT.

A word on this clone: Distinct nucleotide sequences in the sample also encode this CDR3. The chain has TRBV5-6 and TRBJ2-5; D unresolved. V lost 2 bases and J lost 2, with 10 bases in between. CDR3 length: 14 amino acids. Looked up from germline, CDR1 is SGHDT and CDR2 is YYEEEE. As DNA, the CDR3 is TGTGCCAGCAGCTTTTTGGCGGCACAAGAGACCCAGTACTTC. This encodes CASSFLAAQETQYF.

The chain links TRBV7-2 to TRBJ2-3; perhaps TRBD2 as D (5 bases). V dropped 5 bases and J dropped 0 bases, with 12 bases sitting between them. CDR1 SGHTA and CDR2 FQGNSA come from the germline V gene. CDR3 length: 15 residues. CDR3 nucleotide sequence: TGTGCCAGCAGCCTTGACGGGAAGAGCACAGATACGCAGTATTTT. Encoded protein: CASSLDGKSTDTQYF.

The V gene is TRBV5-1, the J gene TRBJ2-1, with TRBD2 as a possible D gene (6 bases). Trimming stripped 1 base from V and 6 bases from J, with 11 bases between. Germline V lookup: CDR1 SGHRS, CDR2 YFSETQ. The CDR3 covers 14 residues. The CDR3 is CASSLTGTRNEQFF. The DNA of the CDR3 is TGCGCCAGCAGCTTGACGGGGACTCGCAATGAGCAGTTCTTC.

The V call is TRBV11-2, the J call TRBJ1-2; 7 positions agree with TRBD1. This CDR3 contains 15 residues. Germline V gene data show CDR1 as SGHAT and CDR2 as FQNNGV. V dropped 4 bases and J dropped 5; count of bases not matched to a gene: 10. The DNA of the CDR3 is TGTGCCAGCAGCTCCCTAGAGACAGGGATATATGGCTACACCTTC. This codes for CASSSLETGIYGYTF.

The chain is built from TRBV5-6 and TRBJ2-2, with 8 positions matching TRBD1. The germline gives CDR1 SGHDT, CDR2 YYEEEE. V lost 5 bases and J lost 7; bases outside the gene matches: 7. The CDR3 has 14 amino acids. CDR3 sequence (DNA): TGTGCCAGCAGACTCAGGGGGCTTGACGGGGAGCTGTTTTTT. This translates into CASRLRGLDGELFF. Looking up the rest from reference TRBV5-6 and TRBJ2-2 gives the full variable domain: DAGVTQSPTHLIKTRGQQVTLRCSPKSGHDTVSWYQQALGQGPQFIFQYYEEEERQRGNFPDRFSGHQFPNYSSELNVNALLLGDSALYLCASRLRGLDGELFFGEGSRLTVL.

J is TRBJ2-2 and V is TRBV15; D is perhaps TRBD2 (6 bases). The germline V gene encodes CDR1 LNHNV and CDR2 YYDKDF (reference sequence). Trimming pared 5 bases from V and 2 bases from J, leaving 15 bases between. This CDR3 comprises 16 residues. The CDR3 DNA reads as TGTGCCACCAGCGTTTTATTAGCGGTCAACACCGGGGAGCTGTTTTTT. Protein product: CATSVLLAVNTGELFF.